These T cell receptor beta chains were read from a single sample in a study of blood T cell repertoires in COVID-19. Generated by immunoSEQ multiplex PCR, the TCRdb table keeps only in-frame clones and is missing some. The repertoire holds 150,000 to 200,000 clones, 85% to 90% seen once, with under 5% in the top ten. Input material: peripheral blood. The receptors stem from a human donor in a cohort sampled during active COVID-19. The CDR3 runs from the conserved cysteine through the conserved F or W. A D gene is named only where the DNA matches it firmly. Rows give clone size only sometimes, using once, few, many, or a class for an expanded clone.

abundance	v_gene	j_gene	d_gene	CDR3nt	CDR3aa
.	TRBV24-1	TRBJ2-3	TRBD1	TGTGCCACCAGTGACCCGGGACAGGGTGTTGATACGCAGTATTTT	CATSDPGQGVDTQYF
.	TRBV5-6	TRBJ2-3	.	TGTGCCAGCAGCCTTCAGGTCGGCGATACGCAGTATTTT	CASSLQVGDTQYF
.	TRBV28	TRBJ2-3	TRBD2	TGTGCCAGCAGGGCCCCGGGCACCTTACTAGCGGGGACAGATACGCAGTATTTT	CASRAPGTLLAGTDTQYF
.	TRBV2	TRBJ1-1	.	TGTGCCAGCAGTGGGTACATGAACACTGAAGCTTTCTTT	CASSGYMNTEAFF
.	TRBV2	TRBJ2-1	.	TGTGCCAGCACCGCGAGGCACTACAATGAGCAGTTCTTC	CASTARHYNEQFF
.	TRBV6-5	TRBJ2-1	TRBD2	TGTGCCAGCAGTCCGGGACTAGCGGGAGTAGGTGAGCAGTTCTTC	CASSPGLAGVGEQFF
.	TRBV10-2	TRBJ1-1	TRBD1	TGCGCCAGCTGGACAGGCGACACTGAAGCTTTCTTT	CASWTGDTEAFF
.	TRBV7-2	TRBJ2-1	TRBD2	TGTGCCAGCAGCTTAGCAACTAGCGGGGGGTGGTACAATGAGCAGTTCTTC	CASSLATSGGWYNEQFF
.	TRBV5-1	TRBJ1-6	.	TGCGCCAGCAGCTTCACGGGTAATTCACCCCTCCACTTT	CASSFTGNSPLHF
.	TRBV13	TRBJ1-1	.	TGTGCCAGCAGCTGGGGACAAGAAGCTTTCTTT	CASSWGQEAFF
.	TRBV2	TRBJ1-1	TRBD1	TGTGCCAGCGGGACAGGTATGAACACTGAAGCTTTCTTT	CASGTGMNTEAFF
.	TRBV7-2	TRBJ2-4	TRBD1	TGTGCCAGCAGCTTAGCGTCGAGTTGGTCCCAGGGGGAGGCCAAAAACATTCAGTACTTC	CASSLASSWSQGEAKNIQYF
.	TRBV5-6	TRBJ2-1	TRBD1	TGTGCCAGCAGCTCTTCCGGGACAGGATACAATGAGCAGTTCTTC	CASSSSGTGYNEQFF
.	TRBV28	TRBJ2-7	TRBD2	TGTGCCAGCAACCTAGCGGGAGTCCCCTACGAGCAGTACTTC	CASNLAGVPYEQYF
few	TRBV2	TRBJ2-5	TRBD1	TGTGCCAGCAGTCCTGACAGGGGGGATCAAGAGACCCAGTACTTC	CASSPDRGDQETQYF
.	TRBV29-1	TRBJ2-4	.	TGCAGCGTTCTTATGACAGCAGCCAAAAACATTCAGTACTTC	CSVLMTAAKNIQYF
.	TRBV29-1	TRBJ2-1	TRBD2	TGCAGCGTTGAAGATCCGGAGCGGGAGAGCTACAATGAGCAGTTCTTC	CSVEDPERESYNEQFF
.	TRBV29-1	TRBJ2-5	.	TGCAGCGTTGCCGAGTACCAAGAGACCCAGTACTTC	CSVAEYQETQYF
.	TRBV7-9	TRBJ2-1	.	TGTGCCAGCAGCTTATCTGCGGGGGCTTACAATGAGCAGTTCTTC	CASSLSAGAYNEQFF
.	TRBV7-2	TRBJ2-5	.	TGTGCCAGCAGCCCCGTTTTTTCCGAGACCCAGTACTTC	CASSPVFSETQYF
few	TRBV19	TRBJ2-7	.	TGTGCCAGTAGTAGAGTGTATTCCTCCTACGAGCAGTACTTC	CASSRVYSSYEQYF
once	TRBV6-1	TRBJ1-2	.	TGTGCCAGCAGTGAAGGCGGATACTATGGCTACACCTTC	CASSEGGYYGYTF
.	TRBV28	TRBJ2-7	TRBD2	TGTGCCAGCGGGTTTGCGGGAGTAGAATACGAGCAGTACTTC	CASGFAGVEYEQYF
.	TRBV27	TRBJ2-7	TRBD2	TGTGCCAGCAGTTTATTTTTCGGGGGGGTTCGCAGAGAGCAGTACTTC	CASSLFFGGVRREQYF
.	TRBV7-2	TRBJ2-3	TRBD2	TGTGCCAGCAGCGCCCGACTAGCGGGAGCGGGGGATACGCAGTATTTT	CASSARLAGAGDTQYF
.	TRBV7-8	TRBJ1-6	TRBD1	TGTGCCAGCAGCACGGGACAGCAAAATAATTCACCCCTCCACTTT	CASSTGQQNNSPLHF
.	TRBV4-3	TRBJ2-1	TRBD1	TGCGCCAGCAGCCAAGAGGGACAGATTAATGAGCAGTTCTTC	CASSQEGQINEQFF
.	TRBV3-1/TRBV3-2	TRBJ1-2	.	TGTGCCAGCAGCCGCATTCAGGGTTCGCTTTATGGCTACACCTTC	CASSRIQGSLYGYTF
.	TRBV6-5	TRBJ2-5	.	TGTGCCAGCAGACCAGGGTCGAGGGGGGGGACCCAGTACTTC	CASRPGSRGGTQYF
.	TRBV18	TRBJ2-7	TRBD1	TGTGCCAGCTCAGATGACAGGGGGCTGGCCGAGCAGTACTTC	CASSDDRGLAEQYF
.	TRBV6-5	TRBJ2-1	.	TGTGCCAGCAGTCCTACCCCTACAGGTAACAATGAGCAGTTCTTC	CASSPTPTGNNEQFF
once	TRBV18	TRBJ2-7	TRBD2	TGTGCCAGCTCACCAATGGGGCGGGAGGGATACGAGCAGTACTTC	CASSPMGREGYEQYF
.	TRBV4-2	TRBJ2-3	.	TGTGCCAGCAGCCAAGATTACGTAGTGGCGGAGCCCACAGATACGCAGTATTTT	CASSQDYVVAEPTDTQYF
.	TRBV3-1/TRBV3-2	TRBJ1-5	TRBD1	TGTGCCAGCAGCCAAGGGACAGGGTATAATCAGCCCCAGCATTTT	CASSQGTGYNQPQHF
.	TRBV10-3	TRBJ2-3	.	TGTGCCATCACAAATGGGCCCGCCGTCACAGATACGCAGTATTTT	CAITNGPAVTDTQYF
.	TRBV6-2/TRBV6-3	TRBJ2-1	TRBD1	TGTGCCAGCAGCTATAGGGCCCGGGACAGGGATGAGAATGAGCAGTTCTTC	CASSYRARDRDENEQFF
.	TRBV27	TRBJ2-7	TRBD2	TGTGCCAGCAGTTTGACCTTAGCGGGAATCAACGAGCAGCACTTC	CASSLTLAGINEQHF
.	TRBV7-2	TRBJ1-5	.	TGTGCCAGCAGCCCAGGGTGGGGCAATCAGCCCCAGCATTTT	CASSPGWGNQPQHF
.	TRBV25-1	TRBJ2-1	TRBD1	TGTGCCAGCGGACAGGGCCATGAGCAGTTCTTC	CASGQGHEQFF
.	TRBV2	TRBJ1-1	.	TGTGCCAGCAAGGGCAGGGGAGGGGACACTGAAGCTTTCTTT	CASKGRGGDTEAFF
.	TRBV7-2	TRBJ2-4	.	TGTGCCAGCAGCCTCAGGAAAAACATTCAGTACTTC	CASSLRKNIQYF
.	TRBV7-2	TRBJ2-1	.	TGTGCCAGCAGCTTCACGGGACTTCCCGCCAATGAGCAGTTCTTC	CASSFTGLPANEQFF
.	TRBV30	TRBJ1-6	.	TGTGCCTCCCTCGGGGGGAGGAATTCACCCCTCCACTTT	CASLGGRNSPLHF
.	TRBV5-1	TRBJ1-6	TRBD1	TGCGCCAGCAGCACAGAGGACAGGGTCTCTCTTAATTCACCCCTCCACTTT	CASSTEDRVSLNSPLHF
.	TRBV6-2/TRBV6-3	TRBJ2-3	TRBD2	TGTGCCAGCAGCCGGACTAGCGGGGGCCCAGATACGCAGTATTTT	CASSRTSGGPDTQYF
.	TRBV7-2	TRBJ2-7	.	TGTGCCAGCAGCTTAGCGTTCCGGGACGAGCAGTACTTC	CASSLAFRDEQYF
once	TRBV19	TRBJ1-5	.	TGTGCCAGTAGTATGATGGGGAGTGGGAGTCAGCCCCAGCATTTT	CASSMMGSGSQPQHF
.	TRBV27	TRBJ1-4	.	TGTGCCAGCACCGTCACGGGGGTCGCGATTGAAAAACTGTTTTTT	CASTVTGVAIEKLFF
.	TRBV24-1	TRBJ2-7	TRBD1	TGTGCCACCAGTGAGGGACAGGGGGCGCGGGACGAGCAGTACTTC	CATSEGQGARDEQYF
.	TRBV7-9	TRBJ2-1	TRBD2	TGTGCCAGCAGCCTTATAGCGGGAGGGCCCTACAATGAGCAGTTCTTC	CASSLIAGGPYNEQFF